Detailed here is one T cell receptor (beta chain). Its antigen is still unknown. The data were obtained in a study of monozygotic twins with inflammatory bowel disease. Per the germline V gene, CDR1 is MNHEY and CDR2 is SMNVEV (reference sequence). The CDR3 runs 16 residues. Eight cDNA synthesis reactions were run for every sample. TCRdb re-called the 5' RACE reads; every CDR3 protein appears as one record, without DNA. In all, the sample yields 170,000 or so distinct CDR3 sequences. Study-level results: A lone strong IBD-associated signal or clonotype found no support.

V is TRBV27 and J is TRBJ2-7; the TCRdb D gene call, TRBD1, has no DNA to confirm it. The clonotype comes from a human donor with ulcerative colitis or Crohn's disease, or a healthy co-twin of an affected twin (not recorded which). Sequenced: blood. CDR3 in amino acids: CASSPIGQESSYEQYF.